What follows describes a single TCR beta chain. This sample was taken from a study of blood T cell repertoires in COVID-19. Sequencing was performed with immunoSEQ multiplex PCR; in TCRdb, only in-frame clones are kept and a portion is missing. This repertoire shows fewer than 200,000 clones, about 80% found once; its top ten account for 5.5% to 8.5%. This CDR3 is 16 amino acids long. CDR1 LNHDA and CDR2 SQIVND come from the germline V gene (reference sequence). V lost 5 bases to trimming and J lost 3 bases; unmatched junction nucleotides: 9. Material for sequencing was peripheral blood. This TCR was sampled from a man aged 60 to 69 with acute or convalescent COVID-19. The chain uses TRBV19 and TRBJ2-3, with 9 bases aligning to TRBD2. Here the CDR3 reads CASSLRAGGSTDTQYF. The DNA for the CDR3 is TGTGCCAGTAGTCTCCGAGCGGGAGGATCAACAGATACGCAGTATTTT.